These 10 T cell receptor beta chains came from one sample sequenced in a study of neurological immune-mediated disorders. TCRdb used MiXCR to reprocess the 5' RACE reads, holding one entry per CDR3 protein. The data show over 60,000 distinct CDR3 sequences, roughly 5% seen once. The sample taken for sequencing was PBMCs. The receptors were sampled from a woman aged 25 to 39 with multiple sclerosis.

As concerns this clonotype: A much larger clonotype is one base distant, so this may be a read error. The genes are TRBV7-2 and TRBJ1-6; D remains unclear. The germline CDR1 and CDR2 sequences are SGHTA and FQGNSA. V lost 5 bases to trimming and J lost 7 bases, with 9 bases between them. This CDR3 is built from 13 residues. The chain's CDR3 is CASSAEWNSPLHF. The CDR3 DNA reads as TGTGCCAGCAGCGCCGAATGGAATTCACCCCTCCACTTT.

This clonotype appeared many times. The chain joins TRBV4-1 to TRBJ1-1; 8 bases are a match to TRBD1. The CDR3 is made up of 15 amino acids. Germline CDR1 is MGHRA and CDR2 is YSYEKL. Trimming removed 1 base from V and 0 bases from J; junction bases left unmatched: 1. CDR3 region: CASSQAGGMNTEAFF. For the CDR3, the DNA is TGCGCCAGCAGCCAAGCAGGGGGCATGAACACTGAAGCTTTCTTT.

This clonotype occurred many times. The chain recombines TRBV28 with TRBJ1-1; no clear D gene. CDR3 length equals 12 residues. V was clipped by 5 bases and J by 6 bases, with 10 bases between them. Germline CDR1 reads MDHEN; CDR2 reads SYDVKM. CDR3 residues: CASSPQNPEAFF. CDR3 in DNA: TGTGCCAGCAGTCCCCAAAACCCTGAAGCTTTCTTT.

This clonotype showed up many times. The chain recombines TRBV6-1 with TRBJ2-5, with 9 bases lining up with TRBD1. CDR1 is MNHNS, CDR2 SASEGT, per germline. The CDR3 extends over 15 amino acids. V lost 2 bases and J lost 6; bases outside the gene matches: 7. In DNA, the CDR3 is TGTGCCAGCAGTGAAATGGCGGGACAGGGCCAGACCCAGTACTTC. Protein product: CASSEMAGQGQTQYF.

This chain uses TRBV25-1 with TRBJ2-1, with D possibly being TRBD1 (5 bases). Looked up from germline, CDR1 is MGHDK and CDR2 is SYGVNS. V was pared by 1 base and J by 2 bases, with 18 bases between. The CDR3 runs 18 residues. CDR3: CASSEFLETDEAYNEQFF. The CDR3 nucleotides are TGTGCCAGCAGTGAATTCTTGGAGACAGATGAGGCCTACAATGAGCAGTTCTTC.

The chain combines TRBV5-1 with TRBJ2-3; D is unresolved. CDR3 length: 13 residues. V was cut by 0 bases and J by 5 bases, with 7 bases left in between. Germline loops: CDR1 SGHRS, CDR2 YFSETQ. The CDR3 DNA reads TGCGCCAGCAGCTTGGCCGCCGAAGATACGCAGTATTTT. Protein product: CASSLAAEDTQYF.

With respect to this clonotype: An end of the junction differs from the germline gene, which may be a read error. The chain employs TRBV15 and TRBJ1-5; the match to TRBD1 covers 10 bases. This CDR3 has 17 residues. The germline V gene has CDR1 LNHNV and CDR2 YYDKDF (reference sequence). The CDR3 coding sequence is TGTGCCACCAGCAGAGGTGACAGGGGGCGCGGCAATCAGCCCCAGAATTTT. Protein: CATSRGDRGRGNQPQNF.

This clonotype was detected ten times or more. The V call is TRBV6-6, the J call TRBJ2-5, with D maybe TRBD2 (5 bases). The CDR3 loop spans 12 amino acids. The V and J ends lost 8 bases and 5 bases respectively, with 12 bases between them. Germline CDR1 and CDR2: MNHNY and SVGAGI (reference sequence). CDR3 sequence reads: CASLTGGETQYF. CDR3 bases: TGTGCCAGCCTGACGGGCGGGGAGACCCAGTACTTC.

Remarks on this clonotype: This may be a read error: a much more frequent sequence differs by one nucleotide. V is TRBV6-2 or TRBV6-3 and J is TRBJ1-1, with D unresolved. The CDR3 is 13 amino acids. CDR1 is MNHEY and CDR2 is SVGEGT in the germline V gene. Trimming took off 9 bases at V and 6 bases at J, with 17 bases between the two ends. The CDR3 DNA follows: TGTGCCAGTTCGGACTTAACCTACGCTGAAGCTTTCTTT. Translating it yields CASSDLTYAEAFF.

At least ten counts were recorded for this clonotype. The V call is TRBV5-6, the J call TRBJ2-7, with 7 positions matching TRBD1. CDR3 length equals 13 residues. J lost 3 bases, V lost 3 bases, and 3 bases had no gene match. Germline V gives CDR1 SGHDT, CDR2 YYEEEE. CDR3: CASSSGQDYEQYF. The CDR3 nucleotides read TGTGCCAGCAGCTCCGGACAGGACTACGAGCAGTACTTC.